These 4 T cell receptor beta chains originate from one sample sequenced in a study of beta chain features in type 1 diabetes. General study points: Shorter TCRB CDR3s, moderately but significantly so, marked every one of the four CD4+ subsets in Type 1 diabetes patients.

Investigators reverse transcribed all isolated RNA, so they sequenced expressed TCRB transcripts. The method was immunoSEQ multiplex PCR; TCRdb's version includes in-frame clones alone and lacks a portion of them. The sample has fewer than 400,000 clones; about a tenth are singletons. Their antigens remain unidentified. The sequencing input was central memory CD4+ T cells from blood. Receptors were obtained from a man aged 25-40 years with type 1 diabetes.

The gene calls are TRBV4-1 and TRBJ1-2, with a tentative D call TRBD1 (6 bases). The CDR3 sequence is 15 residues long. In germline, CDR1 is MGHRA, CDR2 YSYEKL. Between the trimmed V and J ends, which lost 0 bases and 4 bases, there was a span of 12 bases. CDR3 nucleotides: TGCGCCAGCAGCCAAGACAGGGGAATGGGCTATGGCTACACCTTC. Translating it yields CASSQDRGMGYGYTF.

The rearrangement links TRBV14 to TRBJ1-3; 7 bases are a match to TRBD1. This CDR3 is 19 amino acids long. After removal of 4 bases from V and 0 bases from J, the junction contained 15 bases not matched to a gene. CDR1 is SGHDN, CDR2 FVKESK, per germline. The CDR3 reads CASSPHYGQAGISGNTIYF. The CDR3 DNA follows: TGTGCCAGCAGCCCCCATTACGGACAGGCCGGCATCTCTGGAAACACCATATATTTT. The full variable domain, with the rest looked up from reference TRBV14 and TRBJ1-3, is EAGVTQFPSHSVIEKGQTVTLRCDPISGHDNLYWYRRVMGKEIKFLLHFVKESKQDESGMPNNRFLAERTGGTYSTLKVQPAELEDSGVYFCASSPHYGQAGISGNTIYFGEGSWLTVV.

The chain joins TRBV18 to TRBJ2-7; TRBD2 might be the D (5 bases). The CDR3 sequence is 14 residues long. CDR1 is KGHSH, CDR2 LQKENI, per germline. V was shortened by 0 bases and J by 7 bases, with 13 bases between the two germline ends. The CDR3 coding sequence is TGTGCCAGCTCACCACCAGGTCAGGACTGGGAGCAGTACTTC. It codes for CASSPPGQDWEQYF.

This clone was seen a few times. The rearrangement links TRBV4-3 to TRBJ1-4; D remains ambiguous. The CDR3 totals 16 residues. The V gene lost 0 bases and the J gene lost 8 bases, with 16 bases spanning the gap. Germline loops: CDR1 LGHNA, CDR2 YSLEER. The CDR3 coding sequence is TGCGCCAGCAGCCAAGATTACTCGGCGGTGCAGGAAAAACTGTTTTTT. Its protein is CASSQDYSAVQEKLFF.